Shown below are 30 T cell receptor beta chains from a single sample sequenced in a study of shared clonotypes between healthy human individuals. Produced via immunoSEQ multiplex PCR; TCRdb's table is partial and in-frame only. The sample shows about 2.4 million clones, roughly 93% of them seen only once. Sequenced material: naive CD4+ T cells from PBMCs. Subset of the sample: CD45RA+ positively selected. These receptors all come from a man younger than 30 in good health. Some clones in this sample may be carry-over from other donors' samples.

The rearrangement joins TRBV5-8 to TRBJ1-5, with TRBD1 identical over 10 bases. The CDR3 length is 15 residues. From germline, CDR1 is SGHTS and CDR2 YDEGEE. V gave up 1 base and J gave up 4 bases; unmatched junction bases: 2. CDR3 protein: CASSLWGQGNQPQHF. The CDR3 region has the DNA TGTGCCAGCAGCTTGTGGGGACAGGGGAATCAGCCCCAGCATTTT.

V usage is TRBV10-3 and J usage is TRBJ2-6, with D unclear. The CDR3 length is 21 residues. V lost 4 bases and J lost 0, with 25 bases in between. Germline V lookup: CDR1 ENHRY, CDR2 SYGVKD. The CDR3 coding sequence is TGTGCCATCAGTGCCGGATGGGGTTCAACTCGTGGATTCTCTGGGGCCAACGTCCTGACTTTC. This translates into CAISAGWGSTRGFSGANVLTF.

This chain links TRBV30 with TRBJ2-7; D uncertain. Trimming stripped 6 bases from V and 8 bases from J, with 14 bases between. The CDR3 is made up of 11 amino acids. Germline values: CDR1 GTSNPN, CDR2 SVGIG (reference sequence). The CDR3 loop is CACSTLRKQYF. CDR3 nucleotide sequence: TGTGCCTGTTCGACCCTAAGGAAGCAGTACTTC. Full variable domain (rest looked up from reference TRBV30 and TRBJ2-7): SQTIHQWPATLVQPVGSPLSLECTVEGTSNPNLYWYRQAAGRGLQLLFYSVGIGQISSEVPQNLSASRPQDRQFILSSKKLLLSDSGFYLCACSTLRKQYFGPGTRLTVT.

The V and J genes are TRBV30 and TRBJ2-3; D unresolved. The CDR3 length is 11 residues. The germline V and J ends were trimmed by 4 bases and 6 bases, with 8 bases remaining between them. Per the germline V gene, CDR1 is GTSNPN and CDR2 is SVGIG (reference sequence). CDR3 residues: CAWMLVDTQYF. Here the CDR3 DNA reads TGTGCCTGGATGTTGGTGGATACGCAGTATTTT.

The chain is built from TRBV27 and TRBJ2-1; D gene uncertain. Deletions cut 5 bases from V and 7 bases from J, with 12 bases between. This CDR3 comprises 13 residues. CDR1 is MNHEY and CDR2 is SMNVEV in the germline V gene (reference sequence). In DNA form, the CDR3 reads TGTGCCAGCAGTGGCCCCCCTAGGAATGAGCAGTTCTTC. It encodes CASSGPPRNEQFF.

This rearrangement joins TRBV5-1 to TRBJ2-5; tentatively, D is TRBD2 (5 bases). This CDR3 contains 11 residues. V was shortened by 6 bases and J by 4 bases, with 7 bases between the two germline ends. The germline gives CDR1 SGHRS, CDR2 YFSETQ. In DNA, the CDR3 is TGCGCCAGCAATCGGGGAGAGACCCAGTACTTC. It yields the protein CASNRGETQYF. Full variable domain (rest looked up from reference TRBV5-1 and TRBJ2-5): KAGVTQTPRYLIKTRGQQVTLSCSPISGHRSVSWYQQTPGQGLQFLFEYFSETQRNKGNFPGRFSGRQFSNSRSEMNVSTLELGDSALYLCASNRGETQYFGPGTRLLVL.

This rearrangement joins TRBV6-5 to TRBJ2-1; 8 bases agree with TRBD1. Germline CDR1 is MNHEY and CDR2 is SVGAGI. There are 14 residues in the CDR3. V was pared by 4 bases and J by 5 bases, with 4 bases of the junction left unmatched. CDR3 loop: CASSLDRANNEQFF. DNA of the CDR3: TGTGCCAGCAGTTTGGACAGGGCAAACAATGAGCAGTTCTTC.

The rearrangement joins TRBV10-3 to TRBJ2-7, with D perhaps given as TRBD1 or TRBD2 (5 bases each). Germline V gene sequence: CDR1 ENHRY, CDR2 SYGVKD. Trimming took off 5 bases at V and 0 bases at J, with 14 bases between the two ends. The CDR3 consists of 15 residues. CDR3 sequence: CAISSGTSSSYEQYF. DNA for the CDR3: TGTGCCATCAGTTCCGGGACCTCGAGCTCCTACGAGCAGTACTTC.

The gene calls are TRBV28 and TRBJ1-2; no firm D call. V was trimmed by 1 base and J by 6 bases, leaving 9 bases between them. This CDR3 comprises 13 residues. The germline V gene has CDR1 MDHEN and CDR2 SYDVKM. The DNA for the CDR3 is TGTGCCAGCAGTTTATCTGGGAGCGATGGCTACACCTTC. This gives the protein CASSLSGSDGYTF.

This clone was observed once. This chain joins TRBV5-6 and TRBJ2-3; 9 bases are a match to TRBD2. This CDR3 has 16 amino acids. V gave up 0 bases and J gave up 4 bases; unmatched junction bases: 6. Germline V gives CDR1 SGHDT, CDR2 YYEEEE. The CDR3 DNA follows: TGTGCCAGCAGCTTGGAATTAGCGGGAGATCCAGATACGCAGTATTTT. Protein: CASSLELAGDPDTQYF.

This clone has a single count. The gene calls are TRBV7-9 and TRBJ1-4; weak D call: TRBD1 (5 bases). V was cut by 5 bases and J by 6 bases, with 16 bases left in between. The CDR3 contains 15 residues. Germline CDR1 and CDR2: SEHNR and FQNEAQ (reference sequence). Here the CDR3 reads CASSPWEPGDEKLFF. The CDR3 coding sequence is TGTGCCAGCAGCCCCTGGGAGCCGGGGGATGAAAAACTGTTTTTT. Looking up the rest from reference TRBV7-9 and TRBJ1-4 gives the full variable domain: DTGVSQNPRHKITKRGQNVTFRCDPISEHNRLYWYRQTLGQGPEFLTYFQNEAQLEKSRLLSDRFSAERPKGSFSTLEIQRTEQGDSAMYLCASSPWEPGDEKLFFGSGTQLSVL.

This clone was found once. The CDR3 spells CASSLLGQSSGNTIYF. As DNA, the CDR3 is TGTGCCAGCAGCTTACTCGGGCAGAGCTCTGGAAACACCATATATTTT. The chain is built from TRBV7-9 and TRBJ1-3, with no clear D. The ends were cut back, 2 bases at V and 0 bases at J, with 11 bases in the middle. The CDR3 consists of 16 residues. Germline lookup yields CDR1 SEHNR and CDR2 FQNEAQ (reference sequence). The full variable domain, with the rest looked up from reference TRBV7-9 and TRBJ1-3, is DTGVSQNPRHKITKRGQNVTFRCDPISEHNRLYWYRQTLGQGPEFLTYFQNEAQLEKSRLLSDRFSAERPKGSFSTLEIQRTEQGDSAMYLCASSLLGQSSGNTIYFGEGSWLTVV.

The chain recombines TRBV29-1 with TRBJ1-1, with 9 positions matching TRBD1. Unmatched junction bases numbered 18, after V lost 4 bases and J lost 0 bases. The germline V gene encodes CDR1 SQVTM and CDR2 ANQGSEA. The CDR3 spans 19 residues. The CDR3 coding sequence is TGCAGCGTTGTCTCCCACTTGCCGCGGACAGGGGCCATGAACACTGAAGCTTTCTTT. As protein: CSVVSHLPRTGAMNTEAFF. Supplemented by reference TRBV29-1 and TRBJ1-1, the full variable domain reads SAVISQKPSRDICQRGTSLTIQCQVDSQVTMMFWYRQQPGQSLTLIATANQGSEATYESGFVIDKFPISRPNLTFSTLTVSNMSPEDSSIYLCSVVSHLPRTGAMNTEAFFGQGTRLTVV.

The chain links TRBV29-1 to TRBJ2-7; 9 bases align to TRBD1. The germline gives CDR1 SQVTM, CDR2 ANQGSEA. The V gene end was trimmed by 6 bases and the J gene end by 6 bases; junction bases not matched to a gene: 9. The CDR3 has 13 amino acids. The DNA of the CDR3 is TGCAGCGTGACGGGACAGGGTCTTGTCGAGCAGTACTTC. Translated, it gives CSVTGQGLVEQYF.

The chain carries TRBV6-5 and TRBJ2-2; D is ambiguous. The CDR3 length is 13 residues. CDR1 is MNHEY and CDR2 is SVGAGI in the germline V gene. Trimming stripped 8 bases from V and 4 bases from J, with 11 bases between. CDR3 region: CASRWRSTGELFF. The CDR3 DNA reads TGTGCCAGCCGTTGGAGAAGCACCGGGGAGCTGTTTTTT.

The CDR3 loop reads CASSLGLTGGTDTQYF. DNA for the CDR3: TGTGCCAGCAGCTTAGGATTGACAGGGGGCACAGATACGCAGTATTTT. This chain joins TRBV7-2 and TRBJ2-3; TRBD1 matches at 8 bases. After removal of 1 base from V and 1 base from J, the junction contained 4 bases not matched to a gene. This CDR3 has 16 amino acids. The germline V gene encodes CDR1 SGHTA and CDR2 FQGNSA.

The chain carries TRBV29-1 and TRBJ1-2, with D hard to call. Deletions cut 0 bases from V and 5 bases from J, with 16 bases between. CDR3 length equals 15 residues. The germline V gene has CDR1 SQVTM and CDR2 ANQGSEA. CDR3 bases: TGCAGCGTTGAAGATCCGACCCCCCCCCGATATGGCTACACCTTC. Its translation is CSVEDPTPPRYGYTF.

As regards this clone: The same CDR3 arises from other DNA sequences in this sample as well. The chain combines TRBV6-5 with TRBJ1-1, with 8 bases that match TRBD1. The ends lost 7 bases at V and 4 bases at J; junction bases unmatched: 8. The CDR3 length is 14 residues. Germline V gives CDR1 MNHEY, CDR2 SVGAGI. The chain's CDR3 is CASTPGQGSTEAFF. The CDR3 bases are TGTGCCAGCACCCCAGGACAGGGTAGCACTGAAGCTTTCTTT.

The V call is TRBV14, the J call TRBJ2-7; 11 bases match TRBD2. The J segment lost 3 bases and the V segment lost 0 bases, leaving 4 bases of the junction unmatched. CDR3 length: 16 amino acids. Germline CDR1 is SGHDN and CDR2 is FVKESK. The CDR3 protein is CASSQEGLAADYEQYF. CDR3 sequence (DNA): TGTGCCAGCAGCCAAGAGGGACTAGCGGCAGACTACGAGCAGTACTTC.

The chain couples TRBV19 to TRBJ2-1; 11 bases agree with TRBD2. This CDR3 is built from 15 residues. The J segment lost 8 bases and the V segment lost 5 bases, leaving 8 bases of the junction unmatched. Per germline, CDR1 LNHDA and CDR2 SQIVND (reference sequence). As DNA, the CDR3 is TGTGCCAGTAGTCCCCGGGCTAGCGGGAGGTATGAGCAGTTCTTC. Amino acids: CASSPRASGRYEQFF.

The chain is built from TRBV5-4 and TRBJ2-1; perhaps TRBD2 as D (5 bases). Germline values: CDR1 SGHNT, CDR2 YYREEE (reference sequence). The V end was cut by 4 bases, the J end by 10 bases, with 18 bases between. This CDR3 has 14 residues. The CDR3 here is CASSRPSQPPEQFF. In DNA form, the CDR3 reads TGTGCCAGCAGCCGTCCTAGCCAGCCCCCCGAGCAGTTCTTC.

The chain has TRBV6-6 and TRBJ2-1, with a tentative D call TRBD2 (6 bases). CDR1 and CDR2 (germline): MNHNY, SVGAGI (reference sequence). The CDR3 is made up of 14 amino acids. With 5 bases removed from V and 4 bases from J, the gap between germline ends came to 12 bases. CDR3 loop: CASSKSGGYNEQFF. The DNA of the CDR3 is TGTGCCAGCAGTAAGTCCGGGGGTTACAATGAGCAGTTCTTC.

The V and J genes are TRBV6-6 and TRBJ2-1; a weak D match, TRBD1 (6 bases). This CDR3 is built from 15 residues. Deletions cut 7 bases from V and 0 bases from J, with 13 bases between. Germline CDR1 reads MNHNY; CDR2 reads SVGAGI (reference sequence). CDR3 region: CASISLQGSYNEQFF. In DNA form, the CDR3 reads TGTGCCAGCATTTCGTTACAGGGCTCCTACAATGAGCAGTTCTTC.

The chain is built from TRBV27 and TRBJ1-5, with 7 nucleotides matching TRBD1. The V segment lost 8 bases and the J segment 6 bases; nucleotides outside the gene matches: 16. Germline lookup yields CDR1 MNHEY and CDR2 SMNVEV (reference sequence). This CDR3 comprises 16 residues. The CDR3 DNA sequence: TGTGCCAGCCGCTCAGGGGGTAGGGGGGTTAGTCAGCCCCAGCATTTT. Residues: CASRSGGRGVSQPQHF.

As concerns this clone: Other DNA variants within this sample encode the same CDR3. The chain has TRBV6-5 and TRBJ2-7; tentative D call: TRBD1 (5 bases). Germline values: CDR1 MNHEY, CDR2 SVGAGI. V was shortened by 2 bases and J by 2 bases, with 10 bases between the two germline ends. This CDR3 has 14 amino acids. The CDR3 region is CASSYGGRAYEQYF. The DNA of the CDR3 is TGTGCCAGCAGTTACGGTGGCAGGGCCTACGAGCAGTACTTC.

V usage is TRBV6-6 and J usage is TRBJ2-7; 7 nucleotides agree with TRBD2. Germline V gene sequence: CDR1 MNHNY, CDR2 SVGAGI (reference sequence). The CDR3 is made up of 13 amino acids. The V gene end was trimmed by 7 bases and the J gene end by 7 bases; junction bases not matched to a gene: 10. The CDR3 loop reads CASIPNAGEEQYF. DNA for the CDR3: TGTGCCAGCATCCCGAACGCGGGAGAGGAGCAGTACTTC.

The chain is built from TRBV7-9 and TRBJ2-5; TRBD1 matches 8 bases. Germline lookup yields CDR1 SEHNR and CDR2 FQNEAQ (reference sequence). The CDR3 loop spans 17 amino acids. V dropped 1 base and J dropped 5; count of bases not matched to a gene: 12. CDR3 DNA sequence: TGTGCCAGCAGCTTAGTAGCGGCACCCAGGGGGCAGGAGACCCAGTACTTC. This codes for CASSLVAAPRGQETQYF.

The rearrangement uses TRBV5-1 and TRBJ2-5, with D possibly being TRBD2 (5 bases). Trimming shortened V by 0 bases and J by 0 bases, and 12 bases separated the two germline ends. This CDR3 region has 16 residues. CDR1 and CDR2 from the germline V gene are SGHRS and YFSETQ. The CDR3 loop reads CASSLGSAMYQETQYF. For the CDR3, the DNA is TGCGCCAGCAGCTTGGGTAGCGCCATGTACCAAGAGACCCAGTACTTC.

This clone was recorded once. The chain recombines TRBV5-1 with TRBJ2-3, with 8 bases fitting TRBD2. The CDR3 runs 16 residues. Looked up from germline, CDR1 is SGHRS and CDR2 is YFSETQ. Trimming took 1 base from V and 3 from J; bases not matched to a gene: 7. The CDR3 protein is CASSLSVSGTTDTQYF. DNA for the CDR3: TGCGCCAGCAGCTTGTCAGTTAGCGGGACGACAGATACGCAGTATTTT.

V usage is TRBV28 and J usage is TRBJ1-2, with D maybe TRBD1 (6 bases). Trimming shortened V by 6 bases and J by 4 bases, and 18 bases separated the two germline ends. The CDR3 extends over 15 amino acids. The germline gives CDR1 MDHEN, CDR2 SYDVKM. The CDR3 DNA is TGTGCCAGCAGAGAAAGTCAGGGGTTCGGCTATGGCTACACCTTC. Its protein product is CASRESQGFGYGYTF.